This T cell receptor (beta chain) is from a study of CD8 T cells in ankylosing spondylitis. General study points: Certain motif variants had earlier appeared in reactive arthritis synovial fluid and blood. Seven to nine highly homologous variants formed a TCR beta motif that appeared characteristic of ankylosing spondylitis blood.

In its sample, this clonotype was seen many times. Its specificity is unknown. The CDR3 is made up of 13 amino acids. Germline V gene lookup returns CDR1 MDHEN and CDR2 SYDVKM. V lost 3 bases and J lost 3, with 8 bases in between. Quantitative barcoded 5'-RACE was used to prepare TCR beta libraries. TCRdb reprocessed the 5' RACE reads via MiXCR and lists one record per CDR3 protein. The data contain some 840,000 distinct CDR3 sequences, about 12% of them singletons. J is TRBJ2-5 and V is TRBV28; the D is unclear. Sequencing input: blood, either unsorted or a sorted T cell fraction (not recorded which). The TCR sequence derives from a male donor with ankylosing spondylitis. The CDR3 reads CASSFNGKETQYF. The DNA of the CDR3 is TGTGCCAGCAGTTTCAACGGTAAAGAGACCCAGTACTTC.